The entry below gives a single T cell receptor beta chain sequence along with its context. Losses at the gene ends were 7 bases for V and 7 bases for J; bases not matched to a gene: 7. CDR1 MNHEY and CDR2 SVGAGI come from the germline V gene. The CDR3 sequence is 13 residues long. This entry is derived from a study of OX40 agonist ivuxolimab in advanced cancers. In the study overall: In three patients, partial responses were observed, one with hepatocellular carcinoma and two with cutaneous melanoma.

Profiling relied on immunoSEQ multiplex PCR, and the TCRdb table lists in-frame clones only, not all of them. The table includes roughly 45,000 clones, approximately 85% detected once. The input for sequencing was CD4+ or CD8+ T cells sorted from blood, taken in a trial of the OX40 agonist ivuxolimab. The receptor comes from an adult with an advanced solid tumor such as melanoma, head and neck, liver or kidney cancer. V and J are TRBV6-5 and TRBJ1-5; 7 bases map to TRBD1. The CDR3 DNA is TGTGCCAGCACTGACAGGGTCGGGCAGCCCCAGCATTTT. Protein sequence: CASTDRVGQPQHF.